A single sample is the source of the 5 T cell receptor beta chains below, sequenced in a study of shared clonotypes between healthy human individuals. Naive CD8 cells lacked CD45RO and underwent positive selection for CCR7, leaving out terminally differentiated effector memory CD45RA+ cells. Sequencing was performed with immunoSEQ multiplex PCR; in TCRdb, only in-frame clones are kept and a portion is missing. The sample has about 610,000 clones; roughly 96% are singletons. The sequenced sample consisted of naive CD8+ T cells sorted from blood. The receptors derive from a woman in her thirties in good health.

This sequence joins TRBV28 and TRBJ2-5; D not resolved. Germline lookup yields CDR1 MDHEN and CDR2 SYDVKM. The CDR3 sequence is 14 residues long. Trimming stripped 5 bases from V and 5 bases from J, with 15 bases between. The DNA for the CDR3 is TGTGCCAGCAGTAAAATAGAGTATCCGGAGACCCAGTACTTC. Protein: CASSKIEYPETQYF.

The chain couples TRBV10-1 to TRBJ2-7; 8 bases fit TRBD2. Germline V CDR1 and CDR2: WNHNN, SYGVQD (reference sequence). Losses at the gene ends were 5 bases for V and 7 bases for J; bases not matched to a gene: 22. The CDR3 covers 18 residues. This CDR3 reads CASSIPPGSGGPRKEQYF. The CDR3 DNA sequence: TGCGCCAGCAGTATCCCCCCTGGAAGCGGGGGCCCCAGGAAGGAGCAGTACTTC.

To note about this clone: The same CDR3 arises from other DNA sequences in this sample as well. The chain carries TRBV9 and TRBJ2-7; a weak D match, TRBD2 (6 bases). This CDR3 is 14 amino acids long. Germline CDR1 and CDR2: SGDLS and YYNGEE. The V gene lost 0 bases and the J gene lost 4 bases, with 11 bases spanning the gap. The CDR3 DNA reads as TGTGCCAGCAGCGTAGCCTCCGGGGGATACGAGCAGTACTTC. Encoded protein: CASSVASGGYEQYF.

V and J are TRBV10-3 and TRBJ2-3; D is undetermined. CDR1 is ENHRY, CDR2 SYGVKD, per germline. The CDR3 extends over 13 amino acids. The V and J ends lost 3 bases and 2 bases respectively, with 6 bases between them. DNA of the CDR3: TGTGCCATCAGTGATCAGGACACAGATACGCAGTATTTT. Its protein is CAISDQDTDTQYF.

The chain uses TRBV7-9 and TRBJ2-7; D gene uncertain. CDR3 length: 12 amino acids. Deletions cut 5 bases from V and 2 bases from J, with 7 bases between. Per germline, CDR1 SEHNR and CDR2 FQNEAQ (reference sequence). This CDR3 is CASSHSAYEQYF. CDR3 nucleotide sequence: TGTGCCAGCAGCCATTCAGCCTACGAGCAGTACTTC.